This T cell receptor (beta chain) derives from a study of blood T cell repertoires in COVID-19. The V segment lost 8 bases and the J segment 7 bases; nucleotides outside the gene matches: 10. This CDR3 has 13 residues. Clones were sequenced by immunoSEQ multiplex PCR, and TCRdb holds only the in-frame ones, with some missing. The sample shows around 340,000 clones, about 90% of them seen only once. This receptor was obtained from a woman under 40 who had been exposed to COVID-19. This chain uses TRBV12-3 or TRBV12-4 with TRBJ2-7; 8 nucleotides match TRBD2. Source material: PBMCs or T cells enriched from blood (not recorded which). CDR3 DNA: TGTGCCAGCTTTCGGAGCGGGAGCTTGGAGCAGTACTTC. It is translated as CASFRSGSLEQYF.